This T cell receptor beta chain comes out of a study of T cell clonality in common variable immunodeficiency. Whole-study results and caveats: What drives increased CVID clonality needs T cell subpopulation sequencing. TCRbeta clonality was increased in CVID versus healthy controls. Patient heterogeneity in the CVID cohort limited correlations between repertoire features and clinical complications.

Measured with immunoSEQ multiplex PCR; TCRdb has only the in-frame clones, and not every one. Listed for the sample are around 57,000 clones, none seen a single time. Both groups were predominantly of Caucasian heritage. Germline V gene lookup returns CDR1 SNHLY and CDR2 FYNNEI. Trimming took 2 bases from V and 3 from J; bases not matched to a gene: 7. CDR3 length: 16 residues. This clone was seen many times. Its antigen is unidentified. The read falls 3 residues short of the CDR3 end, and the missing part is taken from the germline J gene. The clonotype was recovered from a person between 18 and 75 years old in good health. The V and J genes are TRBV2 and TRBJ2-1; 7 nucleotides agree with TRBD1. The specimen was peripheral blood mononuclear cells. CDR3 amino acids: CASSEPKRQGYNEQFF. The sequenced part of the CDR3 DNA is TGTGCCAGCAGTGAACCTAAGAGACAGGGCTACAATGAG.